This TCR beta chain was captured by sequencing in a study of blood T cell repertoires in COVID-19. Study as a whole: In each case, the material was cDNA or gDNA derived from T cells, B-cell-depleted T cells, or PBMCs.

Methods used by the authors: It was from reference gene primer amplification that nucleated cell counts were estimated. Clones were read by immunoSEQ multiplex PCR, and TCRdb kept only the in-frame ones, dropping some. The V and J calls and clone size were taken over from that table, and D and trimming were inferred from the DNA. The table lists 110,000 or so clones, around nine tenths of them singletons, with 8% to 9% in the top ten. The CDR3 sequence is 13 residues long. V was shortened by 1 base and J by 3 bases, with 4 bases between the two germline ends. The V gene's germline CDR1 is SGHTA and CDR2 FQGNSA.

Sequenced material: peripheral blood. The sequence was obtained from a woman between 65 and 79 years old who had recovered from COVID-19. This chain connects TRBV7-2 to TRBJ1-5; the D is unclear. CDR3: CASSLGYNQPQHF. Here the CDR3 DNA reads TGTGCCAGCAGCTTAGGCTACAATCAGCCCCAGCATTTT.